This is a list of T cell receptor beta chains from one sample in a study of cytomegalovirus exposure and HLA in healthy donors. TCRdb's table, derived via immunoSEQ multiplex PCR, lists solely in-frame clones and lacks some. The data show tens of thousands of clones, with about two thirds seen just once and over 2% held by the top ten. The sequenced sample consisted of PBMCs. Receptor source: a human donor in good health. Each CDR3 is given with its conserved first and last residue. The D gene is left open where the match is weak. Part of the rows lack a size; the others show once, few, many or a class for expanded clones.

abundance: -; j_gene: TRBJ2-1; d_gene: -; len: 17; v_gene: TRBV5-1; CDR3nt: TGCGCCAGCAGCTTGGCCACAGGGATTACTCTACACAATGAGCAGTTCTTC; CDR3aa: CASSLATGITLHNEQFF
abundance: few; j_gene: TRBJ2-7; d_gene: -; len: 13; v_gene: TRBV5-1; CDR3nt: TGCGCCAGCAGCAAGGGGGGGGCCTACGAGCAGTACTTC; CDR3aa: CASSKGGAYEQYF
abundance: -; j_gene: TRBJ2-5; d_gene: -; len: 13; v_gene: TRBV7-8; CDR3nt: TGTGCCAGCAGCTCCGACAGCCAAGAGACCCAGTACTTC; CDR3aa: CASSSDSQETQYF
abundance: once; j_gene: TRBJ2-3; d_gene: -; len: 13; v_gene: TRBV6-1; CDR3nt: TGTGCCAGCCTACGGTCCGGAGCGGATACGCAGTATTTT; CDR3aa: CASLRSGADTQYF
abundance: few; j_gene: TRBJ2-1; d_gene: TRBD2; len: 18; v_gene: TRBV9; CDR3nt: TGTGCCAGCAGCGCTGCCTTGCTAGAACGCGGGGGATACAATGAGCAGTTCTTC; CDR3aa: CASSAALLERGGYNEQFF
abundance: once; j_gene: TRBJ1-2; d_gene: -; len: 15; v_gene: TRBV4-2; CDR3nt: TGTGCCAGCAGCCAAGGCGACGGGGGGAACTATGGCTACACCTTC; CDR3aa: CASSQGDGGNYGYTF
abundance: few; j_gene: TRBJ2-2; d_gene: TRBD2; len: 15; v_gene: TRBV2; CDR3nt: TGTGCCAGCAGCAGACTAGCGGGGTACACCGGGGAGCTGTTTTTT; CDR3aa: CASSRLAGYTGELFF
abundance: -; j_gene: TRBJ2-4; d_gene: -; len: 14; v_gene: TRBV5-1; CDR3nt: TGCGCCAGCAGCTTGGTCGGTTGGGAGGACATTCAGTACTTC; CDR3aa: CASSLVGWEDIQYF
abundance: -; j_gene: TRBJ1-3; d_gene: TRBD1; len: 19; v_gene: TRBV15; CDR3nt: TGTGCCACCAGCATGACAGGGACGGTGAGGGGTTCGCCGCGAAACACCATATATTTT; CDR3aa: CATSMTGTVRGSPRNTIYF
abundance: -; j_gene: TRBJ1-6; d_gene: -; len: 16; v_gene: TRBV4-3; CDR3nt: TGCGCCAGCAGCCACGCCGCTATGGACAGAGGAGAACCCCTCCACTTT; CDR3aa: CASSHAAMDRGEPLHF
abundance: few; j_gene: TRBJ2-7; d_gene: TRBD2; len: 15; v_gene: TRBV9; CDR3nt: TGTGCCAGCAGCCTGCCGGGACTAGCGCCCTACGAGCAGTACTTC; CDR3aa: CASSLPGLAPYEQYF
abundance: -; j_gene: TRBJ2-5; d_gene: -; len: 14; v_gene: TRBV11-3; CDR3nt: TGTGCCAGCAGCGCAGGCGCAGTCCAAGAGACCCAGTACTTC; CDR3aa: CASSAGAVQETQYF
abundance: once; j_gene: TRBJ2-6; d_gene: -; len: 13; v_gene: TRBV30; CDR3nt: TGTGCCTGGACGGGGGCTGGGGCCAACGTCCTGACTTTC; CDR3aa: CAWTGAGANVLTF
abundance: -; j_gene: TRBJ2-7; d_gene: -; len: 13; v_gene: TRBV7-3; CDR3nt: TGTGCCAGCAGCTTAACACAGCTAACCGAGCAGTACTTC; CDR3aa: CASSLTQLTEQYF
abundance: -; j_gene: TRBJ2-3; d_gene: TRBD2; len: 18; v_gene: TRBV11-2; CDR3nt: TGTGCCAGCAGCTTAGCGGCTAGCGGGGGCCTTAGCACAGATACGCAGTATTTT; CDR3aa: CASSLAASGGLSTDTQYF
abundance: -; j_gene: TRBJ1-2; d_gene: TRBD1; len: 15; v_gene: TRBV2; CDR3nt: TGTGCCAGCAGTGCCATCAGACAGGGATCCTATGGCTACACCTTC; CDR3aa: CASSAIRQGSYGYTF
abundance: few; j_gene: TRBJ2-5; d_gene: TRBD1; len: 14; v_gene: TRBV9; CDR3nt: TGTGCCAGCAGCATCTCGGACAGGGTGGAGACCCAGTACTTC; CDR3aa: CASSISDRVETQYF
abundance: -; j_gene: TRBJ2-3; d_gene: TRBD2; len: 16; v_gene: TRBV4-2; CDR3nt: TGTGCCAGCAGCCCCCTGCTCGGGGGGGGCACAGATACGCAGTATTTT; CDR3aa: CASSPLLGGGTDTQYF
abundance: -; j_gene: TRBJ1-4; d_gene: TRBD1; len: 14; v_gene: TRBV2; CDR3nt: TGTGCCAGCAGTGTAGGACAGGGGAATGAAAAACTGTTTTTT; CDR3aa: CASSVGQGNEKLFF
abundance: few; j_gene: TRBJ2-7; d_gene: -; len: 13; v_gene: TRBV6-6; CDR3nt: TGTGCCAGCAGTGCGCAACGAAACTACGAGCAGTACTTC; CDR3aa: CASSAQRNYEQYF
abundance: -; j_gene: TRBJ2-3; d_gene: -; len: 15; v_gene: TRBV5-1; CDR3nt: TGCGCCAGCAGCTTTCGCCTCGGTAGTGTAGATACGCAGTATTTT; CDR3aa: CASSFRLGSVDTQYF
abundance: -; j_gene: TRBJ1-2; d_gene: -; len: 14; v_gene: TRBV10-3; CDR3nt: TGTGCCATCAGGGTCACAGGGATTTGGAATGGCTACACCTTC; CDR3aa: CAIRVTGIWNGYTF
abundance: few; j_gene: TRBJ2-1; d_gene: -; len: 16; v_gene: TRBV7-2; CDR3nt: TGTGCCAGCAGCTTAGAACGGGGGAGCTCCTACAATGAGCAGTTCTTC; CDR3aa: CASSLERGSSYNEQFF
abundance: -; j_gene: TRBJ1-1; d_gene: -; len: 14; v_gene: TRBV9; CDR3nt: TGTGCCAGCAGCGTAGCTACGATGAACACTGAAGCTTTCTTT; CDR3aa: CASSVATMNTEAFF
abundance: -; j_gene: TRBJ1-1; d_gene: -; len: 11; v_gene: TRBV18; CDR3nt: TGTGCCAGCTCTCCGGGAGCTGAAGCTTTCTTT; CDR3aa: CASSPGAEAFF
abundance: few; j_gene: TRBJ1-6; d_gene: TRBD1; len: 14; v_gene: TRBV4-3; CDR3nt: TGCGCCAGCAGCCAAAGGGACAGGGGTTCACCCCTCCACTTT; CDR3aa: CASSQRDRGSPLHF
abundance: -; j_gene: TRBJ2-1; d_gene: TRBD2; len: 15; v_gene: TRBV9; CDR3nt: TGTGCCAGCAGCGTTACTAGCGGGGGCCACAATGAGCAGTTCTTC; CDR3aa: CASSVTSGGHNEQFF
abundance: few; j_gene: TRBJ2-7; d_gene: -; len: 12; v_gene: TRBV5-6; CDR3nt: TGTGCCAGCAGCTTGGTAGCCTACGAGCAGTACTTC; CDR3aa: CASSLVAYEQYF
abundance: -; j_gene: TRBJ2-1; d_gene: TRBD2; len: 13; v_gene: TRBV18; CDR3nt: TGTGCCAGCTCACCTATAGCGGGAAATGAGCAGTTCTTC; CDR3aa: CASSPIAGNEQFF
abundance: -; j_gene: TRBJ2-7; d_gene: -; len: 12; v_gene: TRBV30; CDR3nt: TGTGCCTGGAGCACCGGGGGCTACGAGCAGTACTTC; CDR3aa: CAWSTGGYEQYF
abundance: -; j_gene: TRBJ2-7; d_gene: -; len: 14; v_gene: TRBV5-6; CDR3nt: TGTGCCAGCAGCTTGGCAGGGTCAGTCTACGAGCAGTACTTC; CDR3aa: CASSLAGSVYEQYF
abundance: -; j_gene: TRBJ1-5; d_gene: TRBD1; len: 16; v_gene: TRBV15; CDR3nt: TGTGCCACCAGCAGAGATCCCAACAGGGGTGATCAGCCCCAGCATTTT; CDR3aa: CATSRDPNRGDQPQHF
abundance: -; j_gene: TRBJ1-2; d_gene: -; len: 16; v_gene: TRBV15; CDR3nt: TGTGCCACCAGCAGAGATTTTGGGGCGTCTAACTATGGCTACACCTTC; CDR3aa: CATSRDFGASNYGYTF
abundance: once; j_gene: TRBJ2-4; d_gene: TRBD2; len: 14; v_gene: TRBV27; CDR3nt: TGTGCCAGCAGTTTGCGCGGGGGTGAAAACATTCAGTACTTC; CDR3aa: CASSLRGGENIQYF
abundance: -; j_gene: TRBJ1-5; d_gene: -; len: 15; v_gene: TRBV15; CDR3nt: TGTGCCACCAGCGGAAGACGGGGGGTCAATCAGCCCCAGCATTTT; CDR3aa: CATSGRRGVNQPQHF